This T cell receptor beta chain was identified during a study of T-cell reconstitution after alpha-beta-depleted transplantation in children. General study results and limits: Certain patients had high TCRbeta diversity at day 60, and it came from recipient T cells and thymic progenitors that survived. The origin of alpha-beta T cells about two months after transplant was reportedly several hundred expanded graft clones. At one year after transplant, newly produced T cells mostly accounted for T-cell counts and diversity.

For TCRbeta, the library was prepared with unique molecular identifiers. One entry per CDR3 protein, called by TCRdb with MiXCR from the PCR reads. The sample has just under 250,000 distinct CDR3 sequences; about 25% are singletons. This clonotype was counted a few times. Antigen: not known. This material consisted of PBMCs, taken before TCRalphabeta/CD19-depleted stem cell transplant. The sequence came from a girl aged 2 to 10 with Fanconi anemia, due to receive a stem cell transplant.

CDR3 loop: CASSQDRAPFSEQYF. The CDR3 region has the DNA TGCGCCAGCAGCCAAGACCGAGCACCCTTTTCCGAGCAGTACTTC. V is TRBV4-1 and J is TRBJ2-7; D not certain. The germline V and J ends were trimmed by 0 bases and 6 bases, with 15 bases remaining between them. This CDR3 contains 15 residues. CDR1 is MGHRA and CDR2 is YSYEKL in the germline V gene.